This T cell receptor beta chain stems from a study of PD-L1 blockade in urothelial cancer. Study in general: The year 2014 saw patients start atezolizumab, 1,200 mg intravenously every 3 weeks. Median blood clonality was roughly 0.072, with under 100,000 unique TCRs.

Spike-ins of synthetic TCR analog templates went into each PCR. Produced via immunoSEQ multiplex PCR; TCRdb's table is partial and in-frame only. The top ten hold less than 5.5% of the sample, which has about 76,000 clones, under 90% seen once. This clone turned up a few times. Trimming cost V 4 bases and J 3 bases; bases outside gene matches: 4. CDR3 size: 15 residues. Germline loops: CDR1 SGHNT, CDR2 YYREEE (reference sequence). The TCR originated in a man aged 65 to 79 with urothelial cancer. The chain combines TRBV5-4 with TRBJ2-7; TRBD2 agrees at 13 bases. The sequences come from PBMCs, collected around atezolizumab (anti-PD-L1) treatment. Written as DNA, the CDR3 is TGTGCCAGCAGCCCAAGGACTAGCGGGAGCTACGAGCAGTACTTC. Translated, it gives CASSPRTSGSYEQYF.